This TCR beta chain was obtained from a study of cytomegalovirus exposure and HLA in healthy donors. Study details: Roughly 77 million unique TCRs from HLA-typed donors made up an early data release.

Study-level findings and limits: Rarity held for most TCR sequences, but there were some public TCRs that occurred in many donors. Common viral pathogens were later found to be apparently linked to several of the most significant clusters. With later analysis, a missense DCLRE1C variant became linked to TCR beta V- and J-gene trimming.

Researchers ran the PCR with 60 Vbeta and 13 Jbeta primers. Measured with immunoSEQ multiplex PCR; TCRdb has only the in-frame clones, and not every one. The table records 150,000 or so clones, over 65% of them present only once. Notes on this clone: Its cognate antigen is unknown.

Losses at the gene ends were 0 bases for V and 3 bases for J; bases not matched to a gene: 8. The CDR3 has 16 residues. Germline V gene lookup returns CDR1 SGHAT and CDR2 FQNNGV. The clonotype originates from a man in his forties or fifties in good health and CMV-seropositive. V gene TRBV11-2 combines with J gene TRBJ2-7, with TRBD2 matching over 7 bases. Sequencing used PBMCs. This CDR3 is CASSLDGLAEHYEQYF. Written as DNA, the CDR3 is TGTGCCAGCAGCTTAGATGGGCTAGCGGAACACTACGAGCAGTACTTC.